These 12 T cell receptor beta chains were all obtained from the same sample, sequenced in a study of blood T cell repertoires in COVID-19. Repertoires were generated with immunoSEQ multiplex PCR, while TCRdb's copy carries only in-frame clones and drops some. The sample yields around 99,000 clones, approximately 88% seen once. The specimen sequenced was peripheral blood. The receptors were sampled from a man in his fifties with active or convalescent COVID-19.

This clone is a singleton in its sample. This chain links TRBV28 with TRBJ1-4, with 9 bases lining up with TRBD1. J was trimmed by 8 bases and V by 5 bases; bases with no gene match: 12. The CDR3 loop spans 16 amino acids. The germline V gene has CDR1 MDHEN and CDR2 SYDVKM. The CDR3 spells CASSEDSGTGREKLFF. The CDR3 DNA reads TGTGCCAGCAGTGAAGACTCCGGGACAGGGAGGGAAAAACTGTTTTTT.

The chain joins TRBV5-4 to TRBJ2-5; D is possibly TRBD1 or TRBD2 (5 bases each). The CDR3 totals 12 residues. Per the germline V gene, CDR1 is SGHNT and CDR2 is YYREEE (reference sequence). V was trimmed by 9 bases and J by 5 bases, leaving 14 bases between them. CDR3 sequence (DNA): TGTGCCACCAGAGGGGAAGGGGAGACCCAGTACTTC. Its protein product is CATRGEGETQYF.

The J gene is TRBJ2-7, the V gene TRBV28; tentative D call: TRBD2 (7 bases). Germline V gene lookup returns CDR1 MDHEN and CDR2 SYDVKM. This CDR3 comprises 14 residues. The V gene lost 1 base and the J gene lost 5 bases, with 12 bases spanning the gap. For the CDR3, the DNA is TGTGCCAGCAGTTTATCAGGGGCGGGGGACGAGCAGTACTTC. Its translation is CASSLSGAGDEQYF.

This clone was detected once. The chain couples TRBV7-2 to TRBJ2-3; D remains ambiguous. In germline, CDR1 is SGHTA, CDR2 FQGNSA. The CDR3 length is 16 residues. V was pared by 0 bases and J by 2 bases, with 12 bases between. CDR3 sequence reads: CASSLAPGPTTDTQYF. The CDR3 DNA follows: TGTGCCAGCAGCTTAGCTCCAGGCCCCACCACAGATACGCAGTATTTT.

The rearrangement uses TRBV28 and TRBJ2-1; 9 nucleotides align to TRBD2. Germline values: CDR1 MDHEN, CDR2 SYDVKM. This CDR3 comprises 15 residues. Germline trimming cut 3 bases from V and 7 bases from J; bases unmatched to any gene: 7. CDR3 sequence (DNA): TGTGCCAGCAGTTTCGGCGGGAGGGCCACGAATGAGCAGTTCTTC. Its translation is CASSFGGRATNEQFF.

This clone was recorded once. The chain joins TRBV6-5 to TRBJ1-4; D gene unclear. The V end lost 6 bases, the J end lost 3 bases, and 14 bases lay between the germline ends. The CDR3 consists of 15 residues. Germline CDR1 MNHEY, CDR2 SVGAGI. Here the CDR3 reads CASRREWLANEKLFF. The CDR3 DNA reads TGTGCCAGCAGGAGGGAGTGGCTCGCTAATGAAAAACTGTTTTTT.

The genes are TRBV30 and TRBJ2-2; D gene uncertain. V shed 2 bases and J shed 6 bases, with 7 bases lying between them. The CDR3 covers 12 residues. Germline lookup yields CDR1 GTSNPN and CDR2 SVGIG (reference sequence). CDR3 protein: CAWSYRAGELFF. Written as DNA, the CDR3 is TGTGCCTGGAGTTATCGGGCCGGGGAGCTGTTTTTT. Full variable domain (outside the CDR3, taken from reference TRBV30 and TRBJ2-2): SQTIHQWPATLVQPVGSPLSLECTVEGTSNPNLYWYRQAAGRGLQLLFYSVGIGQISSEVPQNLSASRPQDRQFILSSKKLLLSDSGFYLCAWSYRAGELFFGEGSRLTVL.

The gene calls are TRBV2 and TRBJ1-5, with D perhaps TRBD1 (6 bases). Deletions cut 2 bases from V and 5 bases from J, with 13 bases between. Germline CDR1 is SNHLY and CDR2 is FYNNEI. CDR3 length equals 15 residues. The CDR3 region is CASSELAGGHQPQHF. As DNA, the CDR3 is TGTGCCAGCAGTGAATTGGCGGGGGGCCATCAGCCCCAGCATTTT. Full variable domain (rest looked up from reference TRBV2 and TRBJ1-5): EPEVTQTPSHQVTQMGQEVILRCVPISNHLYFYWYRQILGQKVEFLVSFYNNEISEKSEIFDDQFSVERPDGSNFTLKIRSTKLEDSAMYFCASSELAGGHQPQHFGDGTRLSIL.

V gene TRBV7-9 combines with J gene TRBJ1-4; D might be TRBD1 (6 bases). In germline, CDR1 is SEHNR, CDR2 FQNEAQ (reference sequence). This CDR3 has 14 residues. V was trimmed by 5 bases and J by 8 bases, leaving 15 bases between them. The CDR3 coding sequence is TGTGCCAGCAGCAACCCCAGGGGTAGGGAAAAACTGTTTTTT. Encoded protein: CASSNPRGREKLFF.

V usage is TRBV6-5 and J usage is TRBJ1-1; D is perhaps TRBD1 (5 bases). The germline V gene encodes CDR1 MNHEY and CDR2 SVGAGI. This CDR3 comprises 13 residues. V lost 6 bases and J 3 bases, leaving 11 bases between the germline ends. CDR3 bases: TGTGCCAGCAGAAGGGGTGAGGACACTGAAGCTTTCTTT. Translation gives CASRRGEDTEAFF.

This CDR3 is CSVSQGAGRGYEQYF. The CDR3 nucleotides are TGCAGCGTTTCACAGGGGGCCGGGAGGGGCTACGAGCAGTACTTC. The genes are TRBV29-1 and TRBJ2-7; possible D gene TRBD1, 9 bases. Trimming left V 5 bases short and J 3 bases short, with 20 bases between. From germline, CDR1 is SQVTM and CDR2 ANQGSEA. This CDR3 region has 15 residues.

This clone came up once. V usage is TRBV27 and J usage is TRBJ2-1, with 9 bases that match TRBD2. Germline trimming cut 5 bases from V and 4 bases from J; bases unmatched to any gene: 6. The CDR3 spans 15 residues. Per the germline V gene, CDR1 is MNHEY and CDR2 is SMNVEV (reference sequence). CDR3 region: CASSKIAGEYNEQFF. The CDR3 DNA sequence: TGTGCCAGCAGTAAAATAGCGGGAGAATACAATGAGCAGTTCTTC.